This TCR beta chain was found in a study of blood T cell repertoires in COVID-19. As for the study in general: From the United States, Italy and Spain came samples of acute and convalescent COVID-19.

The germline V gene encodes CDR1 SGHTA and CDR2 FQGNSA. V gave up 2 bases and J gave up 0 bases, with 8 bases separating them. The CDR3 contains 15 residues. Per the original methods: Nucleated cell number was recorded as an estimate derived from reference gene primer amplification. TCRdb keeps only in-frame clones here, not all; method: immunoSEQ multiplex PCR. Clone size and V and J calls were adopted from that table, with D and trimming inferred from the DNA. The sample holds under 200,000 clones, 88% seen once. What was sequenced was peripheral blood. The rearrangement links TRBV7-2 to TRBJ1-5; tentative D call: TRBD1 (5 bases). This sequence was found in a man aged 35 to 55 with active or convalescent COVID-19. In DNA form, the CDR3 reads TGTGCCAGCAGCTTAAGACAGAGTAGCAATCAGCCCCAGCATTTT. This codes for CASSLRQSSNQPQHF.